The present T cell receptor (beta chain) was sequenced within a study of vaccination effects on CD4 cells after COVID-19. The table came from immunoSEQ multiplex PCR; TCRdb's copy has only in-frame clones and leaves some out. The sample holds tens of thousands of clones, around four fifths seen once. After expansion with viral peptide pools in the ViraFEST assay, antigen-specific CD4+ T cells were sequenced. It was after roughly ten days of culture that CD4+ T cells were isolated. About this clone: Antigen: not known.

Germline values: CDR1 SGHRS, CDR2 YFSETQ. J was trimmed by 2 bases and V by 4 bases; bases with no gene match: 4. CDR3 length: 14 residues. The starting material was CD4+ T cells from PBMCs cultured with HCoV-229E spike peptides, obtained before COVID-19 vaccination. This clonotype was obtained from a human donor who received a COVID-19 vaccine. V and J are TRBV5-1 and TRBJ2-3; 7 bases match TRBD1. CDR3 protein: CASSAGTDTDTQYF. CDR3 DNA sequence: TGCGCCAGCAGCGCCGGGACAGACACAGATACGCAGTATTTT.